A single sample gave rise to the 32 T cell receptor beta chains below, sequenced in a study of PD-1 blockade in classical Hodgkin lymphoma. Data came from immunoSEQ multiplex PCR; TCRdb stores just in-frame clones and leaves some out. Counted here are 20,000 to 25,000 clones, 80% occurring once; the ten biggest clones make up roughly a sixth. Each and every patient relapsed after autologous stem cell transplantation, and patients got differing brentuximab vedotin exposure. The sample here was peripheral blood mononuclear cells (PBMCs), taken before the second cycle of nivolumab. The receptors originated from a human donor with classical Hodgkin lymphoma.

The CDR3 region is CASSPEGNTEAFF. The CDR3 DNA reads TGTGCCAGCTCACCGGAGGGGAACACTGAAGCTTTCTTT. The J gene is TRBJ1-1, the V gene TRBV18; D remains unclear. Between the trimmed V and J ends, which lost 3 bases and 1 base, there was a span of 6 bases. The CDR3 consists of 13 residues. From germline, CDR1 is KGHSH and CDR2 LQKENI. Full variable domain (missing parts from reference TRBV18 and TRBJ1-1): NAGVMQNPRHLVRRRGQEARLRCSPMKGHSHVYWYRQLPEEGLKFMVYLQKENIIDESGMPKERFSAEFPKEGPSILRIQQVVRGDSAAYFCASSPEGNTEAFFGQGTRLTVV.

Written as DNA, the CDR3 is TGTGCCAGCAGTTGGGGGACAGACTACGAGCAGTACTTC. It codes for CASSWGTDYEQYF. The chain links TRBV28 to TRBJ2-7; the match to TRBD1 covers 7 bases. The CDR3 totals 13 residues. Germline V gene sequence: CDR1 MDHEN, CDR2 SYDVKM. The junction had 3 bases not matched to a gene; V was cut back by 4 bases and J by 3 bases.

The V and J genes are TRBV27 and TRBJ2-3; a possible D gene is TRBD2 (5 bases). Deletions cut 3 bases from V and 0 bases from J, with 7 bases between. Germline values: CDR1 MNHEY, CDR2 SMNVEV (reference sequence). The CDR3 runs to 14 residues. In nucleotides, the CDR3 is TGTGCCAGCAGTTTCCGCGGGAGCACAGATACGCAGTATTTT. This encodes CASSFRGSTDTQYF.

The CDR3 region is CASSRTEPTYNEQFF. In DNA form, the CDR3 reads TGTGCCAGCAGTAGGACGGAGCCCACTTACAATGAGCAGTTCTTC. V gene TRBV6-5 combines with J gene TRBJ2-1, with D unresolved. Germline assignment: CDR1 MNHEY and CDR2 SVGAGI. Trimming took 5 bases from V and 4 from J, leaving 15 bases between them. There are 15 residues in the CDR3.

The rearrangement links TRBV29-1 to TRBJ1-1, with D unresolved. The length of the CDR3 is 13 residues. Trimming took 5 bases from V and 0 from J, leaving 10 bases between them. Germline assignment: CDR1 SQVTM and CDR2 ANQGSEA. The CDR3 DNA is TGCAGCGTTACACAGATCTTGAACACTGAAGCTTTCTTT. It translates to CSVTQILNTEAFF.

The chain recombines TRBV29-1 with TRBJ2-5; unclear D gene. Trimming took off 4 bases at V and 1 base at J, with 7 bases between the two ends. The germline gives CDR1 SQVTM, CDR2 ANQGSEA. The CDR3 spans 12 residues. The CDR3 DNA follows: TGCAGCGTTGGGCAGGCCCAAGAGACCCAGTACTTC. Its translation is CSVGQAQETQYF.

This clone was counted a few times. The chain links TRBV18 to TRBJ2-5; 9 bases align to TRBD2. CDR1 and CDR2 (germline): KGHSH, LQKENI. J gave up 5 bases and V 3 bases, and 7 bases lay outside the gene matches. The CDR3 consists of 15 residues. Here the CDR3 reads CASSPSGSQIETQYF. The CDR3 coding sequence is TGTGCCAGCTCACCTAGCGGGAGTCAGATTGAGACCCAGTACTTC. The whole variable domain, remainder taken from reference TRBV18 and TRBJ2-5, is NAGVMQNPRHLVRRRGQEARLRCSPMKGHSHVYWYRQLPEEGLKFMVYLQKENIIDESGMPKERFSAEFPKEGPSILRIQQVVRGDSAAYFCASSPSGSQIETQYFGPGTRLLVL.

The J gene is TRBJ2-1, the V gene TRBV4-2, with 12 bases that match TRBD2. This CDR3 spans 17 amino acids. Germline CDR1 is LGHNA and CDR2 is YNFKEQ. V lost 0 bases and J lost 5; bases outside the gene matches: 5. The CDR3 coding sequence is TGTGCCAGCAGCCAAGATTCGACTAGCGGGAGTCACAATGAGCAGTTCTTC. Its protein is CASSQDSTSGSHNEQFF.

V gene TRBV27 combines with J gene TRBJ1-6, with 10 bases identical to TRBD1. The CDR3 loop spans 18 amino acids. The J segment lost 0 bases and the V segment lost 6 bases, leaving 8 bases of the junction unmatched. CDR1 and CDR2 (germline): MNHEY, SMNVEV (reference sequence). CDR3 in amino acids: CASRTRQGASSYNSPLHF. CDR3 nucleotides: TGTGCCAGCAGGACTCGACAGGGGGCGAGCTCCTATAATTCACCCCTCCACTTT.

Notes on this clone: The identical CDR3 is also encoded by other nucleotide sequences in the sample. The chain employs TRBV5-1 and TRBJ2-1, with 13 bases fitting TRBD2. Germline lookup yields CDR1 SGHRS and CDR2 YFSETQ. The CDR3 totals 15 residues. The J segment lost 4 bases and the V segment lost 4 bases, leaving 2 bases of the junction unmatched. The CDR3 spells CASSRTSGSYNEQFF. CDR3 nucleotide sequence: TGCGCCAGCAGCAGGACTAGCGGGAGTTACAATGAGCAGTTCTTC.

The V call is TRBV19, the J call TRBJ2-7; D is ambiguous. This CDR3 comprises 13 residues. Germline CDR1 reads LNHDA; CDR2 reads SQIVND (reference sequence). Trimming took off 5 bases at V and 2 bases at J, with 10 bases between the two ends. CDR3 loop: CASSYDGAYEQYF. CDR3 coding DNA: TGTGCCAGTAGTTACGATGGGGCCTACGAGCAGTACTTC.

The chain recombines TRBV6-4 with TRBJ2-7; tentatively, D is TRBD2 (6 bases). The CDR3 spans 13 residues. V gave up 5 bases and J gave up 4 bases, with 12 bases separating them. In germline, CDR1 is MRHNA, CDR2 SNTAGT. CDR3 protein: CASSRESGYEQYF. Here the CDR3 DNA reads TGTGCCAGCAGTCGGGAGAGCGGATACGAGCAGTACTTC.

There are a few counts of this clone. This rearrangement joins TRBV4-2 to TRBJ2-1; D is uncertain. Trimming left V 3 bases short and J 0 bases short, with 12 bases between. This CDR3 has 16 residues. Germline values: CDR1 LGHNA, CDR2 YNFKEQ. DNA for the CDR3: TGTGCCAGCAGCCATAGTCCTACGAGCTCCTACAATGAGCAGTTCTTC. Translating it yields CASSHSPTSSYNEQFF.

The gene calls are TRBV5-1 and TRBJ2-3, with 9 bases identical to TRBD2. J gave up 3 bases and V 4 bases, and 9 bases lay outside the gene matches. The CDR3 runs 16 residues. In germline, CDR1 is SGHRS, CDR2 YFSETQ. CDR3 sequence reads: CASSPLAGALTDTQYF. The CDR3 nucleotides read TGCGCCAGCAGCCCTTTAGCGGGAGCGTTAACAGATACGCAGTATTTT.

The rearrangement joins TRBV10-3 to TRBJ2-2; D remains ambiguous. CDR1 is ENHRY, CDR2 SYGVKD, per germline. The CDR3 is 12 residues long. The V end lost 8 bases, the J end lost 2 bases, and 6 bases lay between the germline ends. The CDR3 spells CAISRNTGELFF. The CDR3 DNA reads TGTGCCATCTCCAGAAACACCGGGGAGCTGTTTTTT.

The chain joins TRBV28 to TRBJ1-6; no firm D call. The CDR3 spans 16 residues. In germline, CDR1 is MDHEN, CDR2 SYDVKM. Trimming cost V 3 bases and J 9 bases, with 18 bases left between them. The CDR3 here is CASSFPEGTAGSPLHF. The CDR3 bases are TGTGCCAGCAGTTTTCCCGAAGGCACTGCCGGTTCACCCCTCCACTTT. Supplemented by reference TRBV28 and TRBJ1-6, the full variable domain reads DVKVTQSSRYLVKRTGEKVFLECVQDMDHENMFWYRQDPGLGLRLIYFSYDVKMKEKGDIPEGYSVSREKKERFSLILESASTNQTSMYLCASSFPEGTAGSPLHFGNGTRLTVT.

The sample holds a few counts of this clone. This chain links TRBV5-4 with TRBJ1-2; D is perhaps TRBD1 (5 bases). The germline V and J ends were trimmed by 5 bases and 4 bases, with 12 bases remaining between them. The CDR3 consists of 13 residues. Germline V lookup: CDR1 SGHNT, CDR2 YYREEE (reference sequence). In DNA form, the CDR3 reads TGTGCCAGCAGACCAGGGAGTAGCTATGGCTACACCTTC. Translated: CASRPGSSYGYTF.

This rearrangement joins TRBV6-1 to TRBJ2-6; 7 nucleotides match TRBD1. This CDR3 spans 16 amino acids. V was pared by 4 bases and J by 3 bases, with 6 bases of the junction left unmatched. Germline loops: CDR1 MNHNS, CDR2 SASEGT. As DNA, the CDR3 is TGTGCCAGCAGTGTCGGACAGGCGGGTGGGGCCAACGTCCTGACTTTC. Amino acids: CASSVGQAGGANVLTF.

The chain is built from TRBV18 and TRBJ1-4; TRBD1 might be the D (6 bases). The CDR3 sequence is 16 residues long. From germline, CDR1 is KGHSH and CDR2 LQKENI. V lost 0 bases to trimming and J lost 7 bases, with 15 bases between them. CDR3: CASSPPNRTETEKLFF. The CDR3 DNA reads TGTGCCAGCTCACCACCGAACAGGACAGAAACTGAAAAACTGTTTTTT.

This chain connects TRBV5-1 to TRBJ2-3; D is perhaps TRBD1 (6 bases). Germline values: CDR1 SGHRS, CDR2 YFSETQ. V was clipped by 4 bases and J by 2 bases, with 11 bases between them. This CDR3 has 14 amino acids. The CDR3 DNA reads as TGCGCCAGCAGCCCAACAGGGAACACAGATACGCAGTATTTT. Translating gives CASSPTGNTDTQYF.

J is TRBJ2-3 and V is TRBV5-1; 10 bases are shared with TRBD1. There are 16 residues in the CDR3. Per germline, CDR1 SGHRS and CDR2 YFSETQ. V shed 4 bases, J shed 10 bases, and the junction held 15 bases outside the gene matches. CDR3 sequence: CASSGIPGQGTEAQYF. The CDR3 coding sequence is TGCGCCAGCAGCGGAATTCCGGGACAGGGGACTGAGGCGCAGTATTTT.

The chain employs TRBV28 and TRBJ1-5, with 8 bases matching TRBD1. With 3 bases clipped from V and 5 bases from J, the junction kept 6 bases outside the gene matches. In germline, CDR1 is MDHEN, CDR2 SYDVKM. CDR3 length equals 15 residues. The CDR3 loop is CASSFDQGAYQPQHF. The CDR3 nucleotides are TGTGCCAGCAGTTTTGACCAGGGGGCATATCAGCCCCAGCATTTT. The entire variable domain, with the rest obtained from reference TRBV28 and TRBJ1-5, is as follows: DVKVTQSSRYLVKRTGEKVFLECVQDMDHENMFWYRQDPGLGLRLIYFSYDVKMKEKGDIPEGYSVSREKKERFSLILESASTNQTSMYLCASSFDQGAYQPQHFGDGTRLSIL.

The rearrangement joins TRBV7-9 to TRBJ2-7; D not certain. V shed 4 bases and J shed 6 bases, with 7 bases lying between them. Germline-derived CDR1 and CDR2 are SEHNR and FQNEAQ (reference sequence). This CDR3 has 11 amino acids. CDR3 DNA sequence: TGTGCCAGCAGCTCGATGGGCGAGCAGTACTTC. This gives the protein CASSSMGEQYF.

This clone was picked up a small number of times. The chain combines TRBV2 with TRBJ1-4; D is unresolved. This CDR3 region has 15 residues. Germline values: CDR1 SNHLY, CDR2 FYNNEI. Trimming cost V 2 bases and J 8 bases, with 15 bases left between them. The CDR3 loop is CASSEQIVGSEKLFF. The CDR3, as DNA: TGTGCCAGCAGTGAACAGATCGTCGGTTCGGAAAAACTGTTTTTT.

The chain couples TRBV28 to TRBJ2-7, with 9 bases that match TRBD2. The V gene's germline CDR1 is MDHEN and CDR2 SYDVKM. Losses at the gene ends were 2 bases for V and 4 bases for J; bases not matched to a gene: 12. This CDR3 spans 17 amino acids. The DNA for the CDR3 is TGTGCCAGCAGTTTAGCCCTCCCGGGACTAGCTACGTACGAGCAGTACTTC. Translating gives CASSLALPGLATYEQYF.

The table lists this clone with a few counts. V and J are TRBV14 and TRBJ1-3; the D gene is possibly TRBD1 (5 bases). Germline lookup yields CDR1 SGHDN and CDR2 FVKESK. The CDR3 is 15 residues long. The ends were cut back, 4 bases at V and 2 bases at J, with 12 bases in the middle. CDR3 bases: TGTGCCAGCAGCCTCGCGGGGCGTACTGGAAACACCATATATTTT. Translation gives CASSLAGRTGNTIYF.

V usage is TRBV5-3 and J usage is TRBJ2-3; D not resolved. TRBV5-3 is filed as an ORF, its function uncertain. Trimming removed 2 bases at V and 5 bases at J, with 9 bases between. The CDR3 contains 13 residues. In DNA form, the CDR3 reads TGTGCCAGAAGCTTCCGCCCCGGAGATACGCAGTATTTT. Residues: CARSFRPGDTQYF.

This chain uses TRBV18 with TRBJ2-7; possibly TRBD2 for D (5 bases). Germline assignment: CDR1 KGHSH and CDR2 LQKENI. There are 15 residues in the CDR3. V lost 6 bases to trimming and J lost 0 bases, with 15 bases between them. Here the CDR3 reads CASSLVRVSSYEQYF. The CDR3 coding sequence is TGTGCCAGCTCCCTTGTGAGGGTTAGCTCCTACGAGCAGTACTTC.

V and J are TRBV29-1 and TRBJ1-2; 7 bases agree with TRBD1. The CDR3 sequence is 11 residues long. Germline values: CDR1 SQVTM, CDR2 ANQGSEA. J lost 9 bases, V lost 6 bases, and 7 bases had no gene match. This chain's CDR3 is CSVDRADSYTF. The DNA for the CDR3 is TGCAGCGTCGACAGGGCCGATAGCTACACCTTC.

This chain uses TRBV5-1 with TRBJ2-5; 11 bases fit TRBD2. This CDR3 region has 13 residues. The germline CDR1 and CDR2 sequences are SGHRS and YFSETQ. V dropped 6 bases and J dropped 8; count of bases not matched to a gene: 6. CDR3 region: CASKGTSGDTQYF. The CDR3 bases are TGCGCCAGCAAGGGGACTAGCGGTGACACCCAGTACTTC. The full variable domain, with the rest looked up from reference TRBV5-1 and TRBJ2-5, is KAGVTQTPRYLIKTRGQQVTLSCSPISGHRSVSWYQQTPGQGLQFLFEYFSETQRNKGNFPGRFSGRQFSNSRSEMNVSTLELGDSALYLCASKGTSGDTQYFGPGTRLLVL.

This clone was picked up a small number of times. For the CDR3, the DNA is TGTGCCTGGAGTTCGACAGGGGGCTGGGGCTACACCTTC. Translation gives CAWSSTGGWGYTF. The chain combines TRBV30 with TRBJ1-2; 10 bases fit TRBD1. The CDR3 is made up of 13 amino acids. Germline V CDR1 and CDR2: GTSNPN, SVGIG (reference sequence). V shed 2 bases, J shed 8 bases, and the junction held 5 bases outside the gene matches.

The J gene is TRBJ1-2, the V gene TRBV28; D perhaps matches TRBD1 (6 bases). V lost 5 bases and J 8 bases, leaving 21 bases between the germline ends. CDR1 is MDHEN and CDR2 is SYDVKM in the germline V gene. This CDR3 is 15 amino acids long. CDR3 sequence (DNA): TGTGCCAGCAGTACCCACCGACAGGCCCCGGGGGGCTACACCTTC. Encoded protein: CASSTHRQAPGGYTF.